A selection of T cell receptor beta chains follows, all from one sample in a study of OX40 agonist ivuxolimab in advanced cancers. This table comes from immunoSEQ multiplex PCR, and its TCRdb copy is limited to in-frame clones, with some not included. The table includes 130,000 or so clones, over 75% detected once. The sequenced sample was CD4+ or CD8+ T cells sorted from blood, obtained in a trial of the OX40 agonist ivuxolimab. The receptors originated from an adult with an advanced solid tumor such as melanoma, head and neck, liver or kidney cancer. CDR3s include the opening cysteine and the closing phenylalanine or tryptophan. A D gene is named only where the DNA matches it firmly. Not every row has a clone size; where given, it reads once, few, many or a size class.

d_gene	v_gene	j_gene	abundance	CDR3nt	CDR3aa
-	TRBV12-5	TRBJ1-1	-	TGTGCTAGTGGTTTGATTCAGGGGTATGGCACTGAAGCTTTCTTT	CASGLIQGYGTEAFF
TRBD2	TRBV5-1	TRBJ2-5	-	TGCGCCAGCAGCCCGAGGACTAGCGGCGGAGAGACCCAGTACTTC	CASSPRTSGGETQYF
-	TRBV11-2	TRBJ1-2	few	TGTGCCAGCAGCCAAGGATCAGGGAACTATGGCTACACCTTC	CASSQGSGNYGYTF
-	TRBV5-1	TRBJ1-3	once	TGCGCCAGCAGCCCCGGGCTGGGAAACACCATATATTTT	CASSPGLGNTIYF
-	TRBV7-2	TRBJ1-5	-	TGTGCCAGCAGCCTAGGGAGTGATAGCAATCAGCCCCAGCATTTT	CASSLGSDSNQPQHF
-	TRBV6-5	TRBJ2-7	-	TGTGCCAGCAGTTACTCTCCAGGGGACTACGAGCAGTACTTC	CASSYSPGDYEQYF
-	TRBV5-8	TRBJ2-7	-	TGTGCCAGCATCTTCCCTGGGGGGACCGAGCAGTACTTC	CASIFPGGTEQYF
TRBD1	TRBV6-1	TRBJ1-6	-	TGTGCCAGCAGTGGGACAGGCTCGGGGATGGGCAATTCACCCCTCCACTTT	CASSGTGSGMGNSPLHF
-	TRBV6-5	TRBJ1-1	few	TGTGCCAGCAGTTACTTCCTGGGGAACACTGAAGCTTTCTTT	CASSYFLGNTEAFF
TRBD2	TRBV28	TRBJ2-1	-	TGTGCCAGCAGGAAACTAGCGGGAGGGCCCTACAATGAGCAGTTCTTC	CASRKLAGGPYNEQFF
-	TRBV5-1	TRBJ2-7	-	TGCGCCAGCAGCCAGGGGACGGATATCTCCTACGAGCAGTACTTC	CASSQGTDISYEQYF
-	TRBV7-2	TRBJ2-7	-	TGTGCCACCGCGGGGACAGACTCCTACGAGCAGTACTTC	CATAGTDSYEQYF
TRBD2	TRBV28	TRBJ2-7	-	TGTGCCAGCAGTGGCCCCAGCGGGAGCTACGAGCAGTACTTC	CASSGPSGSYEQYF
-	TRBV15	TRBJ2-3	-	TGTGCCACCAGCAGAGGTGTTAACGAGGCAGATACGCAGTATTTT	CATSRGVNEADTQYF
TRBD1	TRBV28	TRBJ2-7	-	TGTGCCAGCAGTTTAAAAACAGGGGGCGGCTACGAGCAGTACTTC	CASSLKTGGGYEQYF
-	TRBV28	TRBJ2-1	-	TGTGCCAGCAGTTTAGTAGGACCCCCGAGCTCCTACAATGAGCAGTTCTTC	CASSLVGPPSSYNEQFF
-	TRBV28	TRBJ1-5	-	TGTGCCAGCAGTTTAGGTTCAGTTAGCAATCAGCCCCAGCATTTT	CASSLGSVSNQPQHF
-	TRBV19	TRBJ1-1	-	TGTGCCAGTAGTATAAGGGCAGGGGAGAACACTGAAGCTTTCTTT	CASSIRAGENTEAFF
-	TRBV18	TRBJ1-1	-	TGTGCCAGCTCACCAAGTCTGGGCGCGAACACTGAAGCTTTCTTT	CASSPSLGANTEAFF
-	TRBV2	TRBJ1-2	-	TGTGCCAGCAGACAGGGCCTCTATGGCTACACCTTC	CASRQGLYGYTF
-	TRBV5-4	TRBJ1-5	-	TGTGCCAGCAGCTCGGACGGGGGCAATCAGCCCCAGCATTTT	CASSSDGGNQPQHF
TRBD2	TRBV5-1	TRBJ2-7	-	TGCGCCAGCAACCCACATGGGACTAGCGGTTCCTACGAGCAGTACTTC	CASNPHGTSGSYEQYF
TRBD2	TRBV30	TRBJ2-1	few	TGTGCCTGGAAGGCGGGAGGCATTAGGAATGAGCAGTTCTTC	CAWKAGGIRNEQFF